This T cell receptor beta chain comes out of a study of blood T cells in healthy people across ages. Study-level points and caveats: Versus aged donors, long-lived donors had higher diversity and more naive CD4+ cells. Measured against age, TCR beta diversity per million T cells decreased in a roughly linear manner.

Comment on this clonotype: The antigen remains unidentified. A read error may account for a junction end that differs from germline.

This CDR3 spans 15 amino acids. Germline loops: CDR1 SGHAT, CDR2 FQNNGV. Sample-barcoded 5' priming and a J-beta primer mix drove a second PCR of roughly 7 to 11 cycles. TCRdb reprocessed the 5' RACE reads with MiXCR, giving one entry per CDR3 protein. Among over 1,500,000 distinct CDR3 sequences listed, around half were seen once. This TCR was sampled from a woman aged 40 to 49 in good health. This chain uses TRBV11-2 with TRBJ2-3, with TRBD2 identical over 10 bases. Sequencing used blood. CDR3 nucleotide sequence: TGTGCCAGCAGCTCAACTAGCGGGGACACAGATACGCTGTATTTT. This codes for CASSSTSGDTDTLYF.